One sample yielded the 5 T cell receptor beta chains listed below, sequenced in a study of T cell responses to AZD1222 COVID-19 vaccine. TCRdb keeps only in-frame clones here, not all; method: immunoSEQ multiplex PCR. The sample contains approximately 190,000 clones, over 85% of which appear only once. Sequencing was performed on peripheral blood, taken 28 days after the second AZD1222 dose. These TCRs come from an adult who received the AZD1222 COVID-19 vaccine.

The J gene is TRBJ2-7, the V gene TRBV15; 7 bases line up with TRBD1. Trimming removed 2 bases from V and 5 bases from J; junction bases left unmatched: 6. The CDR3 has 14 residues. CDR1 and CDR2 (germline): LNHNV, YYDKDF (reference sequence). CDR3 region: CATSRRGGADEQYF. The CDR3 coding sequence is TGTGCCACCAGCAGAAGAGGGGGCGCGGACGAGCAGTACTTC.

The count of this clone is one. The rearrangement links TRBV2 to TRBJ2-1; possible D gene TRBD2, 6 bases. Germline V CDR1 and CDR2: SNHLY, FYNNEI. V lost 0 bases and J lost 15, with 12 bases in between. This CDR3 has 12 amino acids. The CDR3 spells CASSEAGGRWFF. DNA for the CDR3: TGTGCCAGCAGTGAAGCGGGGGGAAGGTGGTTCTTC. Filled out from reference TRBV2 and TRBJ2-1, the complete variable domain reads EPEVTQTPSHQVTQMGQEVILRCVPISNHLYFYWYRQILGQKVEFLVSFYNNEISEKSEIFDDQFSVERPDGSNFTLKIRSTKLEDSAMYFCASSEAGGRWFFGPGTRLTVL.

The genes are TRBV19 and TRBJ2-3, with 9 bases identical to TRBD2. Germline loops: CDR1 LNHDA, CDR2 SQIVND (reference sequence). The junction had 8 bases not matched to a gene; V was cut back by 1 base and J by 6 bases. The CDR3 totals 16 residues. CDR3 sequence (DNA): TGTGCCAGTAGTATAGGGCTCAGCGGGGGGCAGGATACGCAGTATTTT. Translated, it gives CASSIGLSGGQDTQYF.

The chain's CDR3 is CASSVEEGSNYGYTF. The CDR3 coding sequence is TGTGCCAGCAGCGTCGAGGAGGGGTCAAACTATGGCTACACCTTC. The chain uses TRBV9 and TRBJ1-2, with D possibly matching TRBD1 (5 bases). Trimming removed 2 bases at V and 2 bases at J, with 13 bases between. This CDR3 contains 15 residues. CDR1 is SGDLS and CDR2 is YYNGEE in the germline V gene.

In its sample, this clone was seen once. CDR3 in amino acids: CASGLDPFSPLHF. CDR3 in DNA: TGTGCTAGTGGCCTCGACCCTTTTTCACCCCTCCACTTT. The chain has TRBV12-5 and TRBJ1-6; D unresolved. The germline V gene encodes CDR1 LGHNT and CDR2 FRNRAP. The CDR3 has 13 amino acids. Trimming left V 6 bases short and J 9 bases short, with 12 bases between.